This T cell receptor beta chain was sequenced for a study of Ad26.COV2.S vaccination and SARS-CoV-2 variants. As to this clone: Antigen specificity is unknown.

Treatment meaning: 19 received Ad26.COV2.S at low or high dose, single or two shots; about 5 received placebo; per-sample allocation not given. The study sampled participants on day 63 after the first vaccine or placebo injection. Study-wide points: Vaccine recipients and placebo recipients showed similar non-spike TCR breadth. People given the vaccine had a wider spike-specific TCR breadth than placebo recipients did.

Clones were sequenced by immunoSEQ multiplex PCR, and TCRdb holds only the in-frame ones, with some missing. The table has over 400,000 clones, roughly nine tenths seen once. J was trimmed by 4 bases and V by 4 bases; bases with no gene match: 19. CDR3 length: 18 residues. CDR1 and CDR2 (germline): SGHNT, YYREEE (reference sequence). The sequence derives from a person aged 18 to 65 who received the Ad26.COV2.S COVID-19 vaccine or a placebo. The sequencing used peripheral blood, collected in a trial of Ad26.COV2.S vaccine versus placebo. V gene TRBV5-4 combines with J gene TRBJ1-2, with 7 bases lining up with TRBD1. This chain's CDR3 is CASSRLLGQRSTIYGYTF. CDR3 nucleotides: TGTGCCAGCAGCCGCCTGCTGGGACAGCGTTCCACCATCTATGGCTACACCTTC.